The 10 T cell receptor beta chains reported below all come from one sample, sequenced in a study of PD-1 blockade in classical Hodgkin lymphoma. All the patients suffered relapse after autologous stem cell transplantation, and brentuximab vedotin exposure differed. Sequencing used immunoSEQ multiplex PCR; TCRdb keeps in-frame clones, though not all of them. The sample consists of fewer than 100,000 clones, approximately 92% of them appearing once. Sequenced here: peripheral blood mononuclear cells (PBMCs), sampled at baseline. These receptors originate from a human donor with classical Hodgkin lymphoma.

This clone was seen only once. This sequence joins TRBV6-6 and TRBJ2-2; the D gene is possibly TRBD2 (6 bases). Trimming shortened V by 0 bases and J by 6 bases, and 14 bases separated the two germline ends. Germline lookup yields CDR1 MNHNY and CDR2 SVGAGI (reference sequence). The CDR3 has 16 amino acids. The DNA of the CDR3 is TGTGCCAGCAGTTACTCGGGGCGGGGCGCCCCCGGGGAGCTGTTTTTT. The encoded protein is CASSYSGRGAPGELFF.

This sequence joins TRBV27 and TRBJ2-3; maybe TRBD2 (7 bases). V lost 3 bases to trimming and J lost 3 bases, with 13 bases between them. Germline-derived CDR1 and CDR2 are MNHEY and SMNVEV (reference sequence). CDR3 length: 15 residues. CDR3 residues: CASSLRRGGTDTQYF. The CDR3 DNA is TGTGCCAGCAGTTTGAGGAGGGGGGGAACAGATACGCAGTATTTT.

The chain joins TRBV7-8 to TRBJ2-5; D remains unclear. The CDR3 loop spans 14 amino acids. Germline V CDR1 and CDR2: SGHVS, FQNEAQ. With 0 bases removed from V and 2 bases from J, the gap between germline ends came to 7 bases. The CDR3 region is CASSLAHQQETQYF. Written as DNA, the CDR3 is TGTGCCAGCAGCTTAGCACACCAACAAGAGACCCAGTACTTC.

The J gene is TRBJ2-5, the V gene TRBV5-1; D remains unclear. Germline V CDR1 and CDR2: SGHRS, YFSETQ. V was pared by 5 bases and J by 0 bases, with 8 bases between. This CDR3 region has 13 residues. CDR3 protein: CASSTAYQETQYF. In nucleotides, the CDR3 is TGCGCCAGCAGTACAGCGTACCAAGAGACCCAGTACTTC.

The chain links TRBV4-1 to TRBJ2-1; maybe TRBD2 (6 bases). The CDR3 length is 15 residues. The germline V gene has CDR1 MGHRA and CDR2 YSYEKL. Trimming pared 4 bases from V and 8 bases from J, leaving 18 bases between. CDR3 residues: CASSPSGVHPYEQFF. As DNA, the CDR3 is TGCGCCAGCAGCCCCTCGGGGGTCCACCCCTATGAGCAGTTCTTC.

This chain links TRBV5-1 with TRBJ2-5; 10 positions match TRBD2. Trimming cost V 3 bases and J 2 bases; bases outside gene matches: 7. Germline V gene sequence: CDR1 SGHRS, CDR2 YFSETQ. The length of the CDR3 is 16 residues. CDR3 sequence (DNA): TGCGCCAGCAGCTCACCCCGGACTAGCGGACAAGAGACCCAGTACTTC. Encoded protein: CASSSPRTSGQETQYF.

This chain links TRBV7-2 with TRBJ2-7; 7 nucleotides agree with TRBD2. CDR1 and CDR2 (germline): SGHTA, FQGNSA. V was clipped by 4 bases and J by 0 bases; unmatched bases: 9. The CDR3 totals 16 residues. Here the CDR3 reads CASSSGEGRGSYEQYF. For the CDR3, the DNA is TGTGCCAGCAGCTCGGGGGAGGGGCGGGGCTCCTACGAGCAGTACTTC.

The genes are TRBV5-6 and TRBJ1-2, with D possibly matching TRBD1 (5 bases). Trimming removed 5 bases at V and 8 bases at J, with 16 bases between. The CDR3 runs 13 residues. Germline CDR1 is SGHDT and CDR2 is YYEEEE. The CDR3 region is CASRGDQAKGYTF. CDR3 sequence (DNA): TGTGCCAGCAGGGGGGACCAGGCGAAGGGCTACACCTTC.

The chain combines TRBV15 with TRBJ2-1; 11 bases are a match to TRBD1. Germline V gene data show CDR1 as LNHNV and CDR2 as YYDKDF (reference sequence). With 3 bases clipped from V and 10 bases from J, the junction kept 11 bases outside the gene matches. The CDR3 is 16 residues long. The CDR3 reads CATSREDRGPRAEQFF. The CDR3 bases are TGTGCCACCAGCAGGGAGGACAGGGGGCCTCGGGCGGAGCAGTTCTTC.

J is TRBJ1-1 and V is TRBV19; the D is unclear. The CDR3 contains 14 residues. The germline gives CDR1 LNHDA, CDR2 SQIVND (reference sequence). The germline V and J ends were trimmed by 1 base and 5 bases, with 11 bases remaining between them. In DNA, the CDR3 is TGTGCCAGTAGTATAGGACCACCTGGGACTGAAGCTTTCTTT. Translating gives CASSIGPPGTEAFF.